The 16 T cell receptor beta chains presented below share a single source sample, sequenced in a study of blood T cell repertoires in COVID-19. The assay was immunoSEQ multiplex PCR, and TCRdb's table has in-frame clones only and misses some. The sample lists roughly 200,000 clones, more than 70% seen once, with around 5.7% in the top ten. Sequencing was carried out using PBMCs or T cells enriched from blood (not recorded which). These receptors were obtained from a man aged 40-50 years with acute COVID-19.

This sequence joins TRBV15 and TRBJ1-2; D gene unclear. This CDR3 is 16 amino acids long. Germline CDR1 is LNHNV and CDR2 is YYDKDF (reference sequence). V shed 0 bases and J shed 7 bases, with 18 bases lying between them. The CDR3 bases are TGTGCCACCAGCAGAGATCGTGCGGGCACGGGTGGTGGCTACACCTTC. The encoded protein is CATSRDRAGTGGGYTF.

This chain joins TRBV2 and TRBJ1-4; weak D call: TRBD1 (5 bases). The V end lost 6 bases, the J end lost 8 bases, and 10 bases lay between the germline ends. Germline V gene data show CDR1 as SNHLY and CDR2 as FYNNEI. CDR3 size: 12 residues. The CDR3, as DNA: TGTGCCAGCAGCACCCGGGGGGAAAAACTGTTTTTT. Residues: CASSTRGEKLFF.

DNA for the CDR3: TGTGCCAGCAGTTATGCGGGAGCACGCGAGCAGTACTTC. Encoded protein: CASSYAGAREQYF. J is TRBJ2-7 and V is TRBV6-5; TRBD2 matches at 7 bases. V was pared by 3 bases and J by 6 bases, with 5 bases of the junction left unmatched. CDR3 length: 13 amino acids. Germline CDR1 and CDR2: MNHEY and SVGAGI.

The J gene is TRBJ1-5, the V gene TRBV5-1, with 8 positions matching TRBD1. V lost 0 bases and J lost 6; bases outside the gene matches: 8. This CDR3 contains 16 residues. Per the germline V gene, CDR1 is SGHRS and CDR2 is YFSETQ. DNA of the CDR3: TGCGCCAGCAGCTTGGATCCACGACAGGGGATTCAGCCCCAGCATTTT. Translated, it gives CASSLDPRQGIQPQHF.

This rearrangement joins TRBV28 to TRBJ2-5, with TRBD2 matching over 8 bases. CDR1 MDHEN and CDR2 SYDVKM come from the germline V gene. CDR3 length: 19 amino acids. V was clipped by 10 bases and J by 5 bases; unmatched bases: 27. Here the CDR3 reads CATSRDVDVQRELRETQYF. The CDR3 region has the DNA TGTGCCACCTCCAGAGATGTTGACGTACAGCGGGAGCTGCGGGAGACCCAGTACTTC.

The genes are TRBV5-1 and TRBJ2-7; 8 positions agree with TRBD1. The CDR3 runs 13 residues. Trimming at V came to 5 bases and at J to 5 bases, leaving 6 bases not matched to a gene. Germline V lookup: CDR1 SGHRS, CDR2 YFSETQ. The CDR3, as DNA: TGCGCCAGCAGGCGCGACAGGGGCGACGAGCAGTACTTC. This encodes CASRRDRGDEQYF.

J is TRBJ1-1 and V is TRBV4-2; 7 bases are shared with TRBD1. Germline CDR1 is LGHNA and CDR2 is YNFKEQ. The CDR3 is 16 amino acids. V gave up 4 bases and J gave up 8 bases; unmatched junction bases: 16. In DNA, the CDR3 is TGTGCCAGCAGCCGTCAAGCTGCACAGGGGATGGGAGAAGCTTTCTTT. It codes for CASSRQAAQGMGEAFF.

V is TRBV27 and J is TRBJ2-1; 9 bases agree with TRBD1. The CDR3 consists of 12 residues. Looked up from germline, CDR1 is MNHEY and CDR2 is SMNVEV (reference sequence). Losses at the gene ends were 6 bases for V and 6 bases for J; bases not matched to a gene: 0. CDR3 region: CASRTGGNEQFF. The CDR3 region has the DNA TGTGCCAGCAGGACAGGGGGCAATGAGCAGTTCTTC.

The V call is TRBV9, the J call TRBJ1-3; the match to TRBD1 covers 8 bases. The CDR3 spans 16 residues. Germline CDR1 and CDR2: SGDLS and YYNGEE. J lost 4 bases, V lost 3 bases, and 9 bases had no gene match. The CDR3 is CASSDLQGVSGNTIYF. CDR3 coding DNA: TGTGCCAGCAGCGACTTACAGGGGGTATCGGGAAACACCATATATTTT.

This chain joins TRBV11-2 and TRBJ2-7, with D uncertain. Trimming took 3 bases from V and 0 from J, leaving 9 bases between them. Germline V gene sequence: CDR1 SGHAT, CDR2 FQNNGV. The CDR3 runs to 14 residues. This CDR3 is CASSLTRGSYEQYF. CDR3 DNA: TGTGCCAGCAGCTTGACCCGCGGCTCCTACGAGCAGTACTTC.

The rearrangement joins TRBV4-1 to TRBJ2-5, with 8 bases lining up with TRBD2. Per the germline V gene, CDR1 is MGHRA and CDR2 is YSYEKL. V was clipped by 1 base and J by 7 bases; unmatched bases: 5. This CDR3 region has 14 residues. CDR3 DNA: TGCGCCAGCAGCCAAGTGGGACTAGTAGGGACCCAGTACTTC. It translates to CASSQVGLVGTQYF.

J is TRBJ2-1 and V is TRBV19, with 10 bases identical to TRBD2. Germline V gene sequence: CDR1 LNHDA, CDR2 SQIVND (reference sequence). The CDR3 has 14 residues. V lost 5 bases to trimming and J lost 8 bases; unmatched junction nucleotides: 6. The CDR3, as DNA: TGTGCCAGTAGTCAGTCTAGCGGGAGCTATGAGCAGTTCTTC. Its translation: CASSQSSGSYEQFF.

The chain carries TRBV6-2 or TRBV6-3 and TRBJ2-7; 10 bases agree with TRBD2. The germline V gene has CDR1 MNHEY and CDR2 SVGEGT. This CDR3 contains 14 residues. The junction had 8 bases not matched to a gene; V was cut back by 6 bases and J by 6 bases. In DNA form, the CDR3 reads TGTGCCAGCAGACCTAGCGGGAGACGGAGCGAGCAGTACTTC. This translates into CASRPSGRRSEQYF.

In its sample, this clone was seen once. V is TRBV6-5 and J is TRBJ1-4; D is possibly TRBD1 (5 bases). The length of the CDR3 is 16 residues. The germline V gene encodes CDR1 MNHEY and CDR2 SVGAGI. V lost 6 bases and J 10 bases, leaving 24 bases between the germline ends. The CDR3 DNA follows: TGTGCCAGCAGCTACGGGGACTGGGCCTCGGCGGGAAAACTGTTTTTT. Its translation is CASSYGDWASAGKLFF.

The V gene is TRBV9, the J gene TRBJ2-1, with 7 bases that match TRBD2. This CDR3 spans 15 amino acids. Germline V gene data show CDR1 as SGDLS and CDR2 as YYNGEE. J was trimmed by 4 bases and V by 0 bases; bases with no gene match: 4. CDR3 residues: CASSVASSGYNEQFF. CDR3 in DNA: TGTGCCAGCAGCGTAGCCTCTAGCGGATACAATGAGCAGTTCTTC.

The chain couples TRBV5-1 to TRBJ1-2; D gene ambiguous. The CDR3 covers 12 residues. In germline, CDR1 is SGHRS, CDR2 YFSETQ. V lost 0 bases and J 10 bases, leaving 10 bases between the germline ends. The CDR3 reads CASSLVPGDYTF. CDR3 sequence (DNA): TGCGCCAGCAGCTTGGTTCCGGGAGACTACACCTTC.